The rows below give T cell receptor beta chains drawn from one sample of a study of human T cells and chemical hapten exposure. TCRdb independently ran MiXCR on the RACE reads; one entry per CDR3 protein. The table has about 82,000 distinct CDR3 sequences, under 15% seen once. The input for sequencing was whole blood, taken in connection with sensitization to the hapten diphenylcyclopropenone (DPC). The receptors shown here come from a woman in her forties or fifties with alopecia areata. Some clones in this sample may be carry-over from other donors' samples. The CDR3 runs from the conserved cysteine through the conserved F or W. D genes are given only for firm matches. Clone size is stated in some rows and not others, as once, few, many or a class when expanded.

TRBV20-1,TRBJ2-1,.,.,CSARGGAVNEQFF,TGCAGTGCCCGAGGGGGAGCTGTCAATGAGCAGTTCTTC
TRBV5-5,TRBJ2-5,.,few,CASSLGPLEATQYF,TGTGCCAGCAGCTTGGGGCCCCTCGAGGCGACCCAGTACTTC
TRBV19,TRBJ1-1,.,.,CASTYPRGGTVNTEAFF,TGTGCCAGTACCTATCCCCGAGGAGGGACGGTGAACACTGAAGCTTTCTTT
TRBV20-1,TRBJ2-1,TRBD2,many,CSASASRLAYNEQFF,TGCAGTGCTAGCGCCTCCCGACTAGCATACAATGAGCAGTTCTTC
TRBV7-3,TRBJ2-5,.,many,CASSLIGQGQETQYF,TGTGCCAGCAGCTTAATCGGTCAGGGACAAGAGACCCAGTACTTC
TRBV29-1,TRBJ1-1,.,.,CSADPSSGSTEAFF,TGCAGCGCCGATCCGAGTTCGGGGTCCACTGAAGCTTTCTTT
TRBV5-1,TRBJ1-1,TRBD1,many,CASSEQGGSAEAFF,TGCGCCAGCAGCGAACAGGGGGGCAGCGCTGAAGCTTTCTTT
TRBV7-6,TRBJ2-1,.,many,CASSLKGAGHNEQFF,TGTGCCAGCAGCTTAAAGGGGGCGGGACACAATGAGCAGTTCTTC
TRBV2,TRBJ2-2,.,many,CASSFRDSGELFF,TGTGCCAGCAGTTTCCGGGATTCCGGGGAGCTGTTTTTT
TRBV5-1,TRBJ1-2,.,many,CASSLGQNYGYTF,TGCGCCAGCAGCTTGGGACAGAACTATGGCTACACCTTC
TRBV7-9,TRBJ2-1,.,many,CASNRANSEQFF,TGTGCCAGCAACCGGGCGAATAGTGAGCAGTTCTTC
TRBV10-2,TRBJ2-3,.,.,CATKGLERGTDTQYF,TGCGCCACCAAAGGGCTGGAGCGGGGCACAGATACGCAGTATTTT
TRBV5-4,TRBJ2-1,TRBD2,few,CASSLGTSGRFEQFF,TGTGCCAGCAGCTTGGGGACTAGCGGGAGATTTGAGCAGTTCTTC
TRBV2,TRBJ2-1,.,few,CASSWALSYNEQFF,TGTGCCAGCAGCTGGGCCCTGTCCTACAATGAGCAGTTCTTC